These 9 T cell receptor beta chains were sequenced from one sample in a study of T-cell reconstitution after alpha-beta-depleted transplantation in children. A TCRbeta library incorporating unique molecular identifiers was prepared. TCRdb passed the PCR reads through MiXCR, listing each CDR3 protein once. The sample lists over 200,000 distinct CDR3 sequences, approximately 10% occurring once. Material: PBMCs, obtained before TCRalphabeta/CD19-depleted stem cell transplant. The receptors stem from a child under two years old with acute myeloid leukemia, due to receive a stem cell transplant.

This clonotype was observed many times. The genes are TRBV7-9 and TRBJ2-3; D unclear. Trimming cost V 0 bases and J 6 bases, with 10 bases left between them. The CDR3 is 14 residues long. The germline gives CDR1 SEHNR, CDR2 FQNEAQ (reference sequence). Written as DNA, the CDR3 is TGTGCCAGCAGCTTAGCGGCCGATTGGGATACGCAGTATTTT. This translates into CASSLAADWDTQYF.

In the case of this clonotype: A much more abundant neighbour one base away suggests this may be a read error. This sequence joins TRBV15 and TRBJ1-4; D ambiguous. In germline, CDR1 is LNHNV, CDR2 YYDKDF (reference sequence). The CDR3 length is 15 residues. Here the CDR3 DNA reads TGTGCCACCAGCAGAGATCCACTCCGGGAGGAAAAACTGCTTTTT. Protein sequence: CATSRDPLREEKLLF.

This clonotype occurred many times. The rearrangement uses TRBV5-1 and TRBJ1-2; TRBD1 agrees at 8 bases. Trimming took 4 bases from V and 8 from J; bases not matched to a gene: 7. This CDR3 is built from 13 residues. Germline values: CDR1 SGHRS, CDR2 YFSETQ. The CDR3 nucleotides read TGCGCCAGCAGCCTGCAGGGGGCGCGGGGCTACACCTTC. Translating gives CASSLQGARGYTF. Combining the CDR3 with reference TRBV5-1 and TRBJ1-2 gives the whole variable domain KAGVTQTPRYLIKTRGQQVTLSCSPISGHRSVSWYQQTPGQGLQFLFEYFSETQRNKGNFPGRFSGRQFSNSRSEMNVSTLELGDSALYLCASSLQGARGYTFGSGTRLTVV.

This clonotype was seen at least ten times. CDR3 loop: CASSSRDRPYYEQYF. CDR3 coding DNA: TGCGCCAGCAGCTCCCGGGACAGGCCATATTACGAGCAGTACTTC. The chain combines TRBV5-1 with TRBJ2-7; 8 bases fit TRBD1. V lost 3 bases and J lost 4; bases outside the gene matches: 9. CDR1 SGHRS and CDR2 YFSETQ come from the germline V gene. The CDR3 covers 15 residues.

This clonotype was counted at least ten times. This sequence joins TRBV7-2 and TRBJ1-2; perhaps TRBD1 as D (5 bases). This CDR3 is 16 amino acids long. V was pared by 4 bases and J by 4 bases, with 19 bases between. Germline CDR1 reads SGHTA; CDR2 reads FQGNSA. The CDR3, as DNA: TGTGCCAGCAGCTCTGGCGGGGCACCCTTTTTCTATGGCTACACCTTC. Its protein product is CASSSGGAPFFYGYTF.

This clonotype was seen many times. V is TRBV20-1 and J is TRBJ1-5, with TRBD1 matching 7 bases. CDR3 length: 15 residues. V gave up 0 bases and J gave up 4 bases; unmatched junction bases: 6. CDR1 is DFQATT and CDR2 is SNEGSKA in the germline V gene (reference sequence). Written as DNA, the CDR3 is TGCAGTGCTAGAGATCGAGGGACAGCGAATCAGCCCCAGCATTTT. Protein: CSARDRGTANQPQHF.

This clonotype was detected many times. This sequence joins TRBV20-1 and TRBJ2-1; the match to TRBD2 covers 11 bases. Trimming removed 2 bases from V and 6 bases from J; junction bases left unmatched: 6. Germline V gene data show CDR1 as DFQATT and CDR2 as SNEGSKA (reference sequence). CDR3 length: 15 amino acids. The CDR3 protein is CSARKLAGEGNEQFF. As DNA, the CDR3 is TGCAGTGCTAGAAAACTAGCGGGAGAGGGCAATGAGCAGTTCTTC.

This clonotype came up many times. This chain uses TRBV28 with TRBJ1-3, with D unresolved. This CDR3 region has 15 residues. Between the trimmed V and J ends, which lost 3 bases and 0 bases, there was a span of 9 bases. Per germline, CDR1 MDHEN and CDR2 SYDVKM. The CDR3 DNA follows: TGTGCCAGCAGTTTCAACGGAGTCTCTGGAAACACCATATATTTT. This codes for CASSFNGVSGNTIYF.

This clonotype was counted many times. The chain links TRBV29-1 to TRBJ2-3, with D maybe TRBD2 (6 bases). Between the trimmed V and J ends, which lost 0 bases and 10 bases, there was a span of 14 bases. Germline CDR1 is SQVTM and CDR2 is ANQGSEA. CDR3 size: 13 residues. CDR3 loop: CSVEEELATPQYF. CDR3 coding DNA: TGCAGCGTTGAAGAAGAACTAGCCACTCCGCAGTATTTT.